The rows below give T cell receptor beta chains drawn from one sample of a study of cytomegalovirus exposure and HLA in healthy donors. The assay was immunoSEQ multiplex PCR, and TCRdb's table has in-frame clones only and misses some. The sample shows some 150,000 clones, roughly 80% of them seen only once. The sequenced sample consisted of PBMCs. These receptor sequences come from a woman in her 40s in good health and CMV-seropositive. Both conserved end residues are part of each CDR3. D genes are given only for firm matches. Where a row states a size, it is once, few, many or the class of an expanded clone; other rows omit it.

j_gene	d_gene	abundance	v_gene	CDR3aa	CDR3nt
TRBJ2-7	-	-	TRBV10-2	CATQEGSSLYEQYF	TGCGCCACCCAAGAGGGTTCTAGTCTCTACGAGCAGTACTTC
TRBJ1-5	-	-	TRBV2	CASRHSGTLAQPQHF	TGTGCCAGCAGGCACTCCGGGACACTCGCGCAGCCCCAGCATTTT
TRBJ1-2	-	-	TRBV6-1	CASRDSLGRGYTF	TGTGCCAGCAGGGACAGCCTAGGTCGGGGCTACACCTTC
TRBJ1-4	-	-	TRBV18	CASSRPGQGGEKLFF	TGTGCCAGCTCACGGCCGGGTCAGGGAGGTGAAAAACTGTTTTTT
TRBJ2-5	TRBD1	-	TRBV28	CASSSLGTAQETQYF	TGTGCCAGCAGTTCCCTCGGGACAGCCCAAGAGACCCAGTACTTC
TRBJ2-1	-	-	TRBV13	CASSFGMFYNEQFF	TGTGCCAGCAGCTTCGGGATGTTCTACAATGAGCAGTTCTTC
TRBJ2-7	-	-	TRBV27	CASSNRDSRSRAGWYKQYF	TGTGCCAGCAGCAACCGGGACAGCCGGTCTCGGGCGGGGTGGTACAAGCAGTACTTC
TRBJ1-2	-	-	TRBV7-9	CASSFGGLGYGYTF	TGTGCCAGCAGCTTCGGGGGGCTCGGCTATGGCTACACCTTC
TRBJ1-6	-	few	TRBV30	CAWSGLGGPNNSPLHF	TGTGCCTGGAGCGGCTTGGGGGGACCTAATAATTCACCCCTCCACTTT
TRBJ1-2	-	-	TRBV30	CAWSGGGYTF	TGTGCCTGGAGTGGCGGGGGCTACACCTTC
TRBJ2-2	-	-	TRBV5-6	CASSLYRGSGTGELFF	TGTGCCAGCAGCTTGTATAGGGGGAGTGGGACCGGGGAGCTGTTTTTT
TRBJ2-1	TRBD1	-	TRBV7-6	CATTPGTGKFVEQFF	TGTGCCACCACCCCCGGGACAGGGAAATTTGTTGAGCAGTTCTTC
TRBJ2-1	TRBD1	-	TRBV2	CASSDIGQGPLGGYNEQFF	TGTGCCAGCAGTGACATTGGACAGGGGCCCCTAGGTGGCTACAATGAGCAGTTCTTC
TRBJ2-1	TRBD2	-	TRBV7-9	CASSSGLAARYNEQFF	TGTGCCAGCAGCTCGGGACTAGCGGCCCGCTACAATGAGCAGTTCTTC
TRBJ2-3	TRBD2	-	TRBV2	CASSEAGLAGSASGTDTQYF	TGTGCCAGCAGTGAAGCGGGACTAGCGGGGTCCGCAAGCGGGACAGATACGCAGTATTTT
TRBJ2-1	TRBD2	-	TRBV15	CATSRDYRLAGSRDNEQFF	TGTGCCACCAGCAGAGATTATAGACTAGCGGGTTCTCGGGACAATGAGCAGTTCTTC
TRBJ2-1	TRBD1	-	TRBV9	CASSFRQGPNEQFF	TGTGCCAGCAGCTTCCGACAGGGTCCCAATGAGCAGTTCTTC
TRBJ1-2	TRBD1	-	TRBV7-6	CASSPRGADYGYTF	TGTGCCAGCAGCCCCAGGGGGGCGGACTATGGCTACACCTTC
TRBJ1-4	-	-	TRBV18	CASSPRQTTNEKLFF	TGTGCCAGCTCACCACGACAGACAACTAATGAAAAACTGTTTTTT
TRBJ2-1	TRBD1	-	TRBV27	CATGRDRGTNEQFF	TGTGCCACCGGCCGGGACAGGGGAACAAATGAGCAGTTCTTC
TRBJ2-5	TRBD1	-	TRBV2	CASTKTGPQETQYF	TGTGCCAGCACTAAGACAGGGCCCCAAGAGACCCAGTACTTC
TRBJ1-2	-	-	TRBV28	CASSLLEDYGYTF	TGTGCCAGCAGCTTGCTAGAGGACTATGGCTACACCTTC
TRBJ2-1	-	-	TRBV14	CASSQTVGSNEQFF	TGTGCCAGCAGCCAGACAGTCGGGAGCAATGAGCAGTTCTTC
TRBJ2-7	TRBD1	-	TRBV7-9	CASSLVSDRDYEQYF	TGTGCCAGCAGCTTAGTTTCTGACAGGGATTACGAGCAGTACTTC
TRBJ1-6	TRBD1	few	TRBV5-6	CASVRQGVNSPLHF	TGTGCCAGCGTAAGACAGGGCGTGAATTCACCCCTCCACTTT
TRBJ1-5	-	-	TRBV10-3	CAIKREGGDSQPQHF	TGTGCCATCAAACGGGAAGGAGGGGATAGTCAGCCCCAGCATTTT
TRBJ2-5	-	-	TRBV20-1	CSANNYGNQYF	TGCAGTGCAAATAATTACGGGAACCAGTACTTC
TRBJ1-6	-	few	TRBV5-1	CASRSGEESSPLHF	TGCGCCAGCCGATCGGGGGAGGAGAGTTCACCCCTCCACTTT